This entry describes one T cell receptor beta chain. As yet, its antigen is unknown. The isolated RNA, all of it, was reverse transcribed, so expressed TCRB transcripts were what got sequenced. Sequencing used immunoSEQ multiplex PCR; TCRdb keeps in-frame clones, though not all of them. The table records about 240,000 clones, 25% to 30% of them present only once. The record originates from a study of beta chain features in type 1 diabetes. The J segment lost 8 bases and the V segment lost 8 bases, leaving 7 bases of the junction unmatched. The CDR3 contains 12 residues. The germline V gene has CDR1 SQVTM and CDR2 ANQGSEA. General observations from the study: Short templates might get an advantage during PCR, and this would be equal in patients and controls.

The sequence was obtained from a man aged 30 to 39 in good health. The V gene is TRBV29-1, the J gene TRBJ2-1; 9 bases agree with TRBD1. Sequenced input: central memory CD4+ T cells from blood. The CDR3 region has the DNA TGCAGCACCGGGACAGGGTTTTATGAGCAGTTCTTC. This translates into CSTGTGFYEQFF.